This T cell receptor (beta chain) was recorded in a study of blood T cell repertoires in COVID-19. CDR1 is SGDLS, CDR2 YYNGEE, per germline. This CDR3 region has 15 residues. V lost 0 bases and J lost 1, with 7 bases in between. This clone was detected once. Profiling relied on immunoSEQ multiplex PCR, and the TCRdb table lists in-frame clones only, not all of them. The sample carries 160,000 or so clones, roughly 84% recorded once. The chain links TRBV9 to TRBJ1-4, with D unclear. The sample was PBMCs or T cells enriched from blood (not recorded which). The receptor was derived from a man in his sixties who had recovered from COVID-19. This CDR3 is CASSVDGKTNEKLFF. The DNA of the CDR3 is TGTGCCAGCAGCGTAGATGGCAAAACTAATGAAAAACTGTTTTTT.